This T cell receptor beta chain was sequenced during a study of cytomegalovirus exposure and HLA in healthy donors. Study observations and caveats: TCR beta sequences reportedly predicted most subjects' HLA-A and HLA-B alleles accurately.

As concerns this clone: The antigen remains unidentified.

With 60 Vbeta and 13 Jbeta primers, the PCR was carried out. Source study methods: Later analysis identified tens of millions of unique TCR beta chains, about 10 million shared. Here immunoSEQ multiplex PCR was the method, and the copy in TCRdb shows in-frame clones only, minus some. V, J and clone size derive from that table, while D and trimming were established from the DNA sequence. This table holds about 220,000 clones, approximately 82% found once. Sample: PBMCs. The clonotype was recovered from a man younger than 35 in good health and CMV-seronegative.

CDR3 in amino acids: CASSVTGLADNSPLHF. The CDR3 region has the DNA TGTGCCAGCAGCGTAACAGGGCTGGCAGATAATTCACCCCTCCACTTT. The V and J genes are TRBV9 and TRBJ1-6; weak D call: TRBD1 (6 bases). This CDR3 contains 16 residues. Per germline, CDR1 SGDLS and CDR2 YYNGEE. V dropped 1 base and J dropped 5 bases, with 13 bases sitting between them.